This T cell receptor beta chain is drawn from a study of identical twins (dated by TCRdb to about 2016). Concerning the study at large: To test whether fetal clonotypes persist, the study used deep sequencing on TCR alpha and beta repertoires from monozygotic twins, unrelated adults of various ages, and cord blood. To rule out contamination, the twin experiments were replicated at different times with different library preparation protocols.

What the study reported, not specific to this receptor: In monozygotic twins, out-of-frame TCR alpha sharing was systematically underestimated by recombination models, although the models agreed with sharing between unrelated individuals. Because the same donors could not be followed over many years, the conclusions relied on cross-sectional statistical analysis. In beta out-of-frame sequences, excess twin sharing was weaker, because having fewer shared sequences lowered the signal-to-noise ratio. Zero-insertion analyses could be partly confounded by invariant T cells such as MAIT and iNKT, although diverse VJ usage argued against such confounding for most clonotypes. Abundant cord blood beta clonotypes carried fewer insertions; young adult naive repertoires showed a weaker similar trend, while memory repertoires showed none. Out-of-frame TCR alpha sequences shared between twins showed an excess of low generation-probability sequences compared with coincidental sharing between unrelated individuals.

Every donor in the study was a healthy Caucasian. Three unrelated non-twin adults were also sequenced: a male aged 18 to 30, a male aged 50 to 60 and a female aged 50 to 60. Miltenyi CD45RO+ enrichment and human naive T-cell isolation kits were used to isolate memory (CD45RO+) and naive T cells from PBMC. Receptor amplification or capture employed 5' RACE. The sequencer was an Illumina HiSeq 2000. A universal primer binding site was added through template switching, and the final cDNA carried a unique molecular identifier so that TCR cDNA molecules could be counted accurately. Specific primers in the conserved constant-segment region were used to synthesize first-strand cDNA for the TCR alpha and beta chains. To control for contamination, each cDNA library was double barcoded with a SMART-Mk sample barcode plus Illumina barcodes. TruSeq adapter sequences, together with Illumina sample barcodes, were added in two successive PCR steps. The TCR alpha and beta cDNA libraries were sequenced on the Illumina HiSeq platform using custom primers. The original pipeline was this. MiGEC was used to process raw reads and extract unique molecular identifiers, and MiXCR was used to find CDR3 positions. Recombination models were inferred per individual with the repgenHMM and IGoR tools using an EM algorithm. The analysis of shared clonotypes was done with the tcR package in R, with sharing normalized by the product of cloneset sizes. Out-of-frame nonproductive sequences were analyzed to study raw recombination free of thymic and clonal selection effects. The public sequencing data were trimmed at Q25 with fastp and processed into clonotypes with MiXCR by TCRdb, which kept only in-frame beta chains. Entries that share a CDR3 protein sequence are merged under the most common genes and DNA. These V and J calls rely on TCRdb rather than the paper's analysis. The table for this sample lists more than 650,000 distinct CDR3 sequences; around 6.1% of them were counted only once. The leading ten clones occupy under 2% of the sample.

For this chain, trimming is 5 bases at the V end and 3 bases at the J end, and the number of junction bases without a gene match is 10. Sequences SGHRS (CDR1) and YFSETQ (CDR2) are obtained from the germline V gene. Taken from cysteine to phenylalanine, the CDR3 has 15 residues. The entry retains the CDR3 DNA only, 45 bases that are in frame from base 1. This clonotype has at least ten counts. It has no known antigen specificity. The record has no base qualities; no much larger clone is one base away. The sequence joins TRBV5-1 to TRBJ2-7; 8 bases in between match TRBD1. This receptor was identified in a young man in good health. Material: naive T cells sorted from blood. What the cell subset or site label conveys for this sample: cells isolated with a human naive T-cell isolation kit. This receptor carries the CDR3 CASRLIGQGGYEQYF. The nucleotide sequence reads TGCGCCAGCAGATTAATTGGACAGGGAGGCTACGAGCAGTACTTC. The variable domain in full, with residues beyond the CDR3 obtained from the reference TRBV5-1 and TRBJ2-7 genes, is KAGVTQTPRYLIKTRGQQVTLSCSPISGHRSVSWYQQTPGQGLQFLFEYFSETQRNKGNFPGRFSGRQFSNSRSEMNVSTLELGDSALYLCASRLIGQGGYEQYFGPGTRLTVT.